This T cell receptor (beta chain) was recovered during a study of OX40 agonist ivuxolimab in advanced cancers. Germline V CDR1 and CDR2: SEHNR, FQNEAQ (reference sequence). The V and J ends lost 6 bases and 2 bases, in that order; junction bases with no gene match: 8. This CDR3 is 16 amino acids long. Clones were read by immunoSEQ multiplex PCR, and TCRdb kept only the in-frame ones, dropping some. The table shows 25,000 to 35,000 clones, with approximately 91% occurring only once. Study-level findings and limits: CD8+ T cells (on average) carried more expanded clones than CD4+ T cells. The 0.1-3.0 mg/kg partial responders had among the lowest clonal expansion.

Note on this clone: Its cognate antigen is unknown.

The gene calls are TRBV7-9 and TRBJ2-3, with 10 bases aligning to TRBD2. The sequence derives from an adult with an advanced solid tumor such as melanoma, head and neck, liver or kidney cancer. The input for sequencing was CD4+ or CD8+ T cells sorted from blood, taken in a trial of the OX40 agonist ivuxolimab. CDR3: CASRNGLAALTDTQYF. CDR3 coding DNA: TGTGCCAGCAGAAATGGACTAGCGGCACTCACAGATACGCAGTATTTT. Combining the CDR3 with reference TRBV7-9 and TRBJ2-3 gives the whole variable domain DTGVSQNPRHKITKRGQNVTFRCDPISEHNRLYWYRQTLGQGPEFLTYFQNEAQLEKSRLLSDRFSAERPKGSFSTLEIQRTEQGDSAMYLCASRNGLAALTDTQYFGPGTRLTVL.